The clone carrying this T cell receptor beta chain was detected a few times. The target antigen is unknown. This entry is derived from a study of T-cell memory formation after mild COVID-19. Findings and limits, study-wide: Clones that contracted from day 15 to 85 had balanced CD4/CD8; later expanders were CD4+ biased.

The 5'RACE method, run with constant-segment primers, produced TCR alpha and TCR beta cDNA libraries (carrying sample barcodes and UMIs). TCRdb used MiXCR to reprocess the 5' RACE reads, holding one entry per CDR3 protein. This sample has a few hundred thousand distinct CDR3 sequences, with more than 20% found just once. CDR1 and CDR2 (germline): SGHTA, FQGTGA. CDR3 length: 13 amino acids. Trimming stripped 4 bases from V and 1 base from J, with 7 bases between. The sequenced sample consisted of PBMCs or a T cell subset sorted from them (not recorded which). The receptor was isolated from a man younger than 35 who had mild COVID-19 (a few samples of this study predate the infection). Cell type and time point are not known. V gene TRBV7-3 combines with J gene TRBJ1-1, with unresolved D. The CDR3 region is CASSYDPNTEAFF. CDR3 DNA: TGTGCCAGCAGCTACGATCCGAACACTGAAGCTTTCTTT.